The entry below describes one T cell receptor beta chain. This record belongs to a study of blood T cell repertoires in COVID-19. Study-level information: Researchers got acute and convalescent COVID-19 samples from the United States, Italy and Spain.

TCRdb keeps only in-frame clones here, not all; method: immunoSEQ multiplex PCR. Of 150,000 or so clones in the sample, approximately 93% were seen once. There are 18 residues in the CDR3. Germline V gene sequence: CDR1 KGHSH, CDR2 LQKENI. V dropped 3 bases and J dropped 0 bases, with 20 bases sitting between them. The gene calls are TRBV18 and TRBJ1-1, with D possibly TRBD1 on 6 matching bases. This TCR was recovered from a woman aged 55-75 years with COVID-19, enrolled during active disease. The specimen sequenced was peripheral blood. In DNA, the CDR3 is TGTGCCAGCTCACCTTACCAACGAGGGACAACGATGAACACTGAAGCTTTCTTT. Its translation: CASSPYQRGTTMNTEAFF.